A selection of T cell receptor beta chains follows, all from one sample in a study of blood T cells in healthy people across ages. TCRdb redid the calling of the 5' RACE reads with MiXCR, one entry per CDR3 protein. This sample carries about 540,000 distinct CDR3 sequences, 24% of them seen once, and the ten largest clones take roughly 9.4%. This sample also appeared in a second study, on T cells of mothers and their children.

Sequences were obtained from blood. The receptors were gathered from a boy younger than 18 in good health. CDR3s include the opening cysteine and the closing phenylalanine or tryptophan. D genes are given only for firm matches. The listing skips clone size in some rows; elsewhere it reads once, few, many or a size class.

>TRBV28|NA|NA|TRBJ2-5
TGTGCCAGCAATCTAGGGAGAATGGAGACCCGGTACTTC
CASNLGRMETRYF
>TRBV18|NA|TRBD1|TRBJ2-2
TGTGCCAGCTCACCAGGGACAGAAAGCGGGGAGCTGTTTTTT
CASSPGTESGELFF
>TRBV24-1|NA|TRBD1|TRBJ2-1
TGTGCCACCAGTGATCCAGGGGGCGCCAATAACAATGAGCAGTTCTTC
CATSDPGGANNNEQFF
>TRBV20-1|few|TRBD2|TRBJ2-1
TGCAGTAAGTGGACTAGCCCTTACAATGAGCAGTTCTTC
CSKWTSPYNEQFF
>TRBV11-1|many|NA|TRBJ1-1
TGTGCCAGCAGCTCTGGGGCAGGCCCCCGAACGAGTGAAGCTTTCTTT
CASSSGAGPRTSEAFF
>TRBV25-1|few|NA|TRBJ1-4
TGTGCCAGCAGTGAAGTGGAGGGGGGGAACAATAATGAAAAACTGTTTTTT
CASSEVEGGNNNEKLFF
>TRBV28|NA|TRBD1|TRBJ2-7
TGTGCCAGCAGCAGACAGGGGGCGGCCTACGAGCAGTACTTC
CASSRQGAAYEQYF
>TRBV7-9|NA|TRBD1|TRBJ1-2
TGTGCCAGCAGCTCTCAGGGGGAAAACTATGGCTACACCTTC
CASSSQGENYGYTF
>TRBV12-3/TRBV12-4|few|NA|TRBJ1-2
TGTGCCAGCAGTTGGGGGGGATCGGGCTATGGCTACACCTTC
CASSWGGSGYGYTF
>TRBV7-9|NA|TRBD2|TRBJ2-1
TGTGCCAGCAGCTTAGCAGGGGGGATAGGAGCGGGGGTGCTGTTCTTC
CASSLAGGIGAGVLFF
>TRBV28|few|NA|TRBJ1-5
TGTGCCAGCAACTCCGGGAGAGGGGCAAATCAGCCCCAGCATTTT
CASNSGRGANQPQHF
>TRBV5-6|few|NA|TRBJ2-7
TGTGCCAGCAGCTTACCGGGGGCGCCTTATTACGAGCAGTACTTC
CASSLPGAPYYEQYF
>TRBV3-1|few|TRBD2|TRBJ2-7
TGTGCCAGCAGTCAGGCAGGACTAGCGGTCCACGAGCAGTACTTC
CASSQAGLAVHEQYF
>TRBV28|NA|NA|TRBJ1-5
TGTGCCAGCAGTTTAGACCACAGGGCTGGGCAGCCCCAGCATTTT
CASSLDHRAGQPQHF
>TRBV4-3|many|NA|TRBJ2-7
TGCGCCAGCAGCCAAGAAGTTTCGGTCTACGAGCAGTACTTC
CASSQEVSVYEQYF
>TRBV28|few|NA|TRBJ1-4
TGTGCCAGCAGTTGGGGGGGTACGGGGAATGAAAAACTGTTTTTT
CASSWGGTGNEKLFF
>TRBV7-2|NA|NA|TRBJ1-1
TGTGCCAGCAGCTTAGGAGGGGGGACCGCTGAAGCTTTCTTT
CASSLGGGTAEAFF
>TRBV13|NA|NA|TRBJ2-3
TGTGCCAGCAGTCCCACTGACTACGGAGATACGCAGTATTTT
CASSPTDYGDTQYF
>TRBV12-3/TRBV12-4|many|TRBD2|TRBJ2-3
TGTGCCAGCAGCGGGGTCGGGACTAGACTTGCTAGCACAGATACGCAGTATTTT
CASSGVGTRLASTDTQYF
>TRBV25-1|NA|NA|TRBJ2-5
TGTGCCAGCAGTGAATCCGGTCAAGAGACCCAGTACTTC
CASSESGQETQYF
>TRBV3-1|few|NA|TRBJ2-5
TGTGTCAGCATCCAAGATCCGGGCAGGGAAGTGGAGACCCAGTACTTC
CVSIQDPGREVETQYF
>TRBV11-2|NA|NA|TRBJ2-7
TGTGCCAGCAGCTCAAGGGGGGTGAAGGACAACTCGGTACGCGAGCAGTACTTC
CASSSRGVKDNSVREQYF
>TRBV4-2|many|NA|TRBJ2-1
TGTGCCAGCAGCCAAGTCAGCTACAATGAGCAGTTCTTC
CASSQVSYNEQFF
>TRBV9|many|NA|TRBJ2-7
TGTGCCAGCAGCGAGCATGGGGGTACTGGCTACGAGCAGTACTTC
CASSEHGGTGYEQYF
>TRBV3-1|NA|NA|TRBJ2-3
TGTGCCAGCAGCCAGATTAGGGACGATACGCAGTATTTT
CASSQIRDDTQYF
>TRBV10-2|few|NA|TRBJ2-1
TGCGCCAGCAGTGAATCTAGCTTTTCCTACAATGAGCAGTTCTTC
CASSESSFSYNEQFF
>TRBV14|few|NA|TRBJ1-2
TGTGCCAGCAGCCAGTCTCCCTATGGCTACACCTTC
CASSQSPYGYTF
>TRBV7-2|NA|NA|TRBJ1-3
TGTGCCAGCAGCCGACTTAACTCTGGAAACACCATATATTTT
CASSRLNSGNTIYF
>TRBV5-5|few|NA|TRBJ1-3
TGTGCCAGCAGCTCGGACCAGTTCTCTGGAAACACCATATATTTT
CASSSDQFSGNTIYF
>TRBV7-2|once|NA|TRBJ2-1
TGTGCCAGCAGCTTAAGGAAGGGGGGAAATGAGCAGTTCTTC
CASSLRKGGNEQFF
>TRBV29-1|NA|NA|TRBJ2-1
TGCAGCGTTGAAGAACTCTACAATGAGCAGTTCTTC
CSVEELYNEQFF
>TRBV12-3/TRBV12-4|few|NA|TRBJ1-2
TGTGCCAGCAGTCCTTCTAGGAGGCAGGGGATATATGGCTACACCTTC
CASSPSRRQGIYGYTF
>TRBV29-1|few|NA|TRBJ2-7
TGCAGCGTTGGAGAGGAATACGAGCAGTACTTC
CSVGEEYEQYF
>TRBV7-9|NA|NA|TRBJ2-7
TGTGCCAGCAGCTTCCCTGCCGCCTACGAGCAGTACTTC
CASSFPAAYEQYF
>TRBV2|NA|NA|TRBJ2-1
TGTGCCAGCAGGGATGTCCTGGAGCAGTTATTC
CASRDVLEQLF
>TRBV6-2/TRBV6-3|few|TRBD2|TRBJ2-1
TGTGCCAGCAGTTACGGGCTAGCGGGTGGTCCCGATGAGCAGTTCTTC
CASSYGLAGGPDEQFF
>TRBV12-3/TRBV12-4|NA|NA|TRBJ2-7
TGTGCCAGCAGTTTAGCATATGGCGGGGTTTCCTACGAGCAGTACTTC
CASSLAYGGVSYEQYF
>TRBV5-4|NA|TRBD1|TRBJ1-3
TGTGCCAGCAGCTTCAGGGGGGGAAACACCATATATTTT
CASSFRGGNTIYF
>TRBV4-2|NA|TRBD1|TRBJ1-1
TGTGCCAGCAGCCAAGATTTTAGTGCAGGGGGAGAAGCTTTCTTT
CASSQDFSAGGEAFF
>TRBV7-2|NA|NA|TRBJ2-7
TGTGCCAGCAGCTTAGCGGAGTTCTACGAGCAGTACTTC
CASSLAEFYEQYF
>TRBV6-4|many|TRBD2|TRBJ2-1
TGTGCCAGCAGTGACGGGGGGGCCTACAATGAGCAGTTCTTC
CASSDGGAYNEQFF
>TRBV7-3|few|TRBD2|TRBJ2-7
TGTGCCAGCAGCTCGGGGACTAGCCGCGAGCAGTACTTC
CASSSGTSREQYF
>TRBV28|few|TRBD2|TRBJ2-1
TGTGCCAGCAGACTAGGGACTAGCGCCTACAATGAGCAGTTCTTC
CASRLGTSAYNEQFF
>TRBV6-1|few|TRBD2|TRBJ2-1
TGTGCCAGCAGGACCGGACTAGCCGGCCCCTACAATGAGCAGTTCTTC
CASRTGLAGPYNEQFF
>TRBV28|few|TRBD1|TRBJ1-6
TGTGCCATCCCAGGGGGCGCAAATAATTCACCCCTCCACTTT
CAIPGGANNSPLHF
>TRBV24-1|NA|NA|TRBJ2-2
TGTGCCACCAGTGAACCAGCGAACACCGGGGAGCTGTTTTTT
CATSEPANTGELFF
>TRBV5-1|few|TRBD1|TRBJ2-1
TGCGCCAGCAGCTTCGGACAGGGGGCTGTTGACAATGAGCAGTTCTTC
CASSFGQGAVDNEQFF
>TRBV27|few|NA|TRBJ2-7
TGTGCCAGCAGTTTAAAATTTACGGCAACCTACGAGCAGTACTTC
CASSLKFTATYEQYF
>TRBV4-1|few|TRBD2|TRBJ2-1
TGCGCCAGCAGCCAAGCTAGCGGAGGGAGATACAATGAGCAGTTCTTC
CASSQASGGRYNEQFF
>TRBV29-1|many|TRBD2|TRBJ2-7
TGCAGCGTTGCTAGCGGGAGGTTCAACGAGCAGTACTTC
CSVASGRFNEQYF
>TRBV4-1|NA|NA|TRBJ2-1
TGCGCCAGCAGCCAAGAGCCCGCCTCCTACAATGAGCAGTTCTTC
CASSQEPASYNEQFF
>TRBV27|few|TRBD2|TRBJ2-1
TGTGCCAGCAGTTTACCTAGCGGGGGTGAGCAGTTCTTC
CASSLPSGGEQFF
>TRBV7-9|NA|NA|TRBJ1-4
TGTGCCAGCAGCTTAGCTCCCCAGGGAGGGGAAAAACTGTTTTTT
CASSLAPQGGEKLFF
>TRBV10-3|NA|NA|TRBJ1-2
TGTGCCGCCTCGGGGGGACGTGCTAACTATGGCTACACCTTC
CAASGGRANYGYTF
>TRBV20-1|few|TRBD1|TRBJ1-5
TGCAGTGCTAGAGAGACCGGGACAGGGAATCAGCCCCAGCATTTT
CSARETGTGNQPQHF
>TRBV7-2|NA|NA|TRBJ1-3
TGTGCCAGCAGGCAGACAGGAGAAGGAAACACCATATATTTT
CASRQTGEGNTIYF
>TRBV7-2|NA|NA|TRBJ2-7
TGTGCCAGCAGCTCCCCGGATGGGAGGTATTACGAGCAGTACTTC
CASSSPDGRYYEQYF
>TRBV7-2|many|NA|TRBJ2-5
TGTGCCAGCGACAAAGGAAGCGGGTGGTACCAAGAGACCCAGTACTTC
CASDKGSGWYQETQYF
>TRBV20-1|NA|NA|TRBJ2-2
TGCAGTGCTAGAGACTCAAGGGTTCCCAATACCGGGGAGCTGTTTTTT
CSARDSRVPNTGELFF
>TRBV27|NA|NA|TRBJ2-4
TGTGCCAGCAGTTTATCGCCCCCCGGAGCCAAAAACATTCAGTACTTC
CASSLSPPGAKNIQYF